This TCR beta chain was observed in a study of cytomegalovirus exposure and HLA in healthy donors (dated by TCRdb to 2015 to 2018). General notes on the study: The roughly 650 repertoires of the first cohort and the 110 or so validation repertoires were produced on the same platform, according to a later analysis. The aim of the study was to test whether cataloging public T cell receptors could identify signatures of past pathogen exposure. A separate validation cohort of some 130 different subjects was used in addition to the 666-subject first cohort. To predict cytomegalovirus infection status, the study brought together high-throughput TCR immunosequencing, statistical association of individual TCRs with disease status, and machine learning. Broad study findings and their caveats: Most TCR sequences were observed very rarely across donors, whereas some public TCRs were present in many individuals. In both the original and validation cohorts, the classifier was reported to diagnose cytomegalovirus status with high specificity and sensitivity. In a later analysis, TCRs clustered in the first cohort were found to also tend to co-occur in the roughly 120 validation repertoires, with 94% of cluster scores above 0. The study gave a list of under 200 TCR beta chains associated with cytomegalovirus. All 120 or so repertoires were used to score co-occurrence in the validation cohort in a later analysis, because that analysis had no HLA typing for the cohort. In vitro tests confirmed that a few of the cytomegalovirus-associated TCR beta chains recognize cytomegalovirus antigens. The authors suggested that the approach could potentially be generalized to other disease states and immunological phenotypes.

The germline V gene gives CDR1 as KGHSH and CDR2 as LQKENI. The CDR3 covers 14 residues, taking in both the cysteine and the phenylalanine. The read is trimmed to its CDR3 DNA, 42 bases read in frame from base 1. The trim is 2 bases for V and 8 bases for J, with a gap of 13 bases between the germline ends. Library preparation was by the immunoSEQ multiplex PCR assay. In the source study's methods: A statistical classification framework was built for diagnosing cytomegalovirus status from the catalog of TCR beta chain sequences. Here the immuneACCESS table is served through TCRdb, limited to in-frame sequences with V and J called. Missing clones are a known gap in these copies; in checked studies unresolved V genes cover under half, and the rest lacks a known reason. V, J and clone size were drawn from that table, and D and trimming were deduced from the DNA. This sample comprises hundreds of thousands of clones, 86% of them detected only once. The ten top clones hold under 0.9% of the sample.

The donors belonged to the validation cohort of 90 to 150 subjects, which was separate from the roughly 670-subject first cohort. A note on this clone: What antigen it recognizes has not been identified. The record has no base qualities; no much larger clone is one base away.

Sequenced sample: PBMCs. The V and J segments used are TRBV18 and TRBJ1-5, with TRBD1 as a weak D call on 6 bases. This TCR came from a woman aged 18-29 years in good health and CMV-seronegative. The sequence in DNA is TGTGCCAGCTCACCAACAGGGATCAAGGAGCCCCAGCATTTT. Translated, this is CASSPTGIKEPQHF.